Following are 11 T cell receptor beta chains from one sample sequenced in a study of cytomegalovirus exposure and HLA in healthy donors. The PCR had 60 Vbeta and 13 Jbeta primers. The data were produced by immunoSEQ multiplex PCR, yet TCRdb's version contains in-frame clones alone and is incomplete. Its table lists 150,000 or so clones. The sample comprised PBMCs. The receptors here all came from a woman aged 60 to 75 in good health and CMV-seronegative.

This chain uses TRBV2 with TRBJ1-2; 7 bases fit TRBD1. Germline values: CDR1 SNHLY, CDR2 FYNNEI. This CDR3 is 15 amino acids long. V lost 6 bases to trimming and J lost 4 bases; unmatched junction nucleotides: 11. The CDR3 DNA reads TGTGCCAGCAGACCCGGGACAGCCTACCTCTATGGCTACACCTTC. This translates into CASRPGTAYLYGYTF.

The chain couples TRBV10-2 to TRBJ1-4, with D tentatively TRBD1 (5 bases). Germline V CDR1 and CDR2: WSHSY, SAAADI. The CDR3 contains 12 residues. Trimming left V 3 bases short and J 8 bases short, with 7 bases between. In nucleotides, the CDR3 is TGCGCCAGCAGTGACGACAGCGAAAAACTGTTTTTT. Protein: CASSDDSEKLFF.

V is TRBV27 and J is TRBJ2-3, with 11 nucleotides matching TRBD2. The CDR3 contains 14 residues. V gave up 10 bases and J gave up 1 base; unmatched junction bases: 4. Germline assignment: CDR1 MNHEY and CDR2 SMNVEV (reference sequence). The CDR3 nucleotides are TGTGCCACCCTACTAGCGGGGGGCACAGATACGCAGTATTTT. Protein sequence: CATLLAGGTDTQYF.

The rearrangement joins TRBV5-6 to TRBJ1-6, with D tentatively TRBD1 (6 bases). CDR3 length: 16 residues. V lost 0 bases and J 10 bases, leaving 17 bases between the germline ends. Germline lookup yields CDR1 SGHDT and CDR2 YYEEEE. CDR3 loop: CASSLVGRGSRSPLHF. The CDR3 coding sequence is TGTGCCAGCAGCTTGGTAGGCAGGGGTAGTCGGTCACCCCTCCACTTT.

This chain connects TRBV11-2 to TRBJ1-1; D not certain. Germline V gene sequence: CDR1 SGHAT, CDR2 FQNNGV. CDR3 length: 13 amino acids. Trimming took off 2 bases at V and 5 bases at J, with 9 bases between the two ends. For the CDR3, the DNA is TGTGCCAGCAGCTTAATCCGGGGAACTGAAGCTTTCTTT. Protein: CASSLIRGTEAFF.

The chain uses TRBV7-9 and TRBJ2-3; weak D call: TRBD2 (6 bases). Germline V gives CDR1 SEHNR, CDR2 FQNEAQ (reference sequence). V was shortened by 1 base and J by 4 bases, with 12 bases between the two germline ends. The CDR3 has 15 amino acids. CDR3 coding DNA: TGTGCCAGCAGCTTAGGAGGGAGGAGGGCAGATACGCAGTATTTT. Translation gives CASSLGGRRADTQYF. The whole variable domain, remainder taken from reference TRBV7-9 and TRBJ2-3, is DTGVSQNPRHKITKRGQNVTFRCDPISEHNRLYWYRQTLGQGPEFLTYFQNEAQLEKSRLLSDRFSAERPKGSFSTLEIQRTEQGDSAMYLCASSLGGRRADTQYFGPGTRLTVL.

V and J are TRBV5-4 and TRBJ2-1; 9 bases are a match to TRBD2. This CDR3 has 15 amino acids. The germline V gene has CDR1 SGHNT and CDR2 YYREEE (reference sequence). The V segment lost 0 bases and the J segment 9 bases; nucleotides outside the gene matches: 7. CDR3 in amino acids: CASSLVREGTSEQFF. CDR3 bases: TGTGCCAGCAGCTTGGTGCGGGAGGGCACTAGTGAGCAGTTCTTC. The full variable domain, in which reference TRBV5-4 and TRBJ2-1 provide the parts outside the CDR3, is ETGVTQSPTHLIKTRGQQVTLRCSSQSGHNTVSWYQQALGQGPQFIFQYYREEENGRGNFPPRFSGLQFPNYSSELNVNALELDDSALYLCASSLVREGTSEQFFGPGTRLTVL.

The chain links TRBV7-2 to TRBJ2-1; D remains ambiguous. V shed 3 bases and J shed 7 bases, with 10 bases lying between them. This CDR3 comprises 13 residues. CDR1 and CDR2 from the germline V gene are SGHTA and FQGNSA. The CDR3 nucleotides read TGTGCCAGCAGCTTTTTTCCGGTTAATGAGCAGTTCTTC. Its protein is CASSFFPVNEQFF.

As for this clone: The sample has other DNA sequences that encode this CDR3 too. Written as DNA, the CDR3 is TGTGCCAGCAGTCCGGACAGGGGAGGTGGGGAAAAACTGTTTTTT. Amino acid sequence: CASSPDRGGGEKLFF. V and J are TRBV25-1 and TRBJ1-4; 9 bases map to TRBD1. Trimming took 5 bases from V and 8 from J; bases not matched to a gene: 9. The CDR3 runs to 15 residues. Germline-derived CDR1 and CDR2 are MGHDK and SYGVNS.

CDR3 sequence (DNA): TGCGCCAGCAGCCCCATCCCGGGACAGGGGCGGGAGCAGTACTTC. It yields the protein CASSPIPGQGREQYF. The chain combines TRBV5-1 with TRBJ2-7; TRBD1 agrees at 10 bases. CDR1 and CDR2 from the germline V gene are SGHRS and YFSETQ. With V trimmed by 4 bases and J by 7 bases, 11 bases remained unmatched. This CDR3 contains 15 residues.

The CDR3 bases are TGTGCCAGCAGCTTACAGCGGGGGGGAGCAGAGACCCAGTACTTC. It specifies CASSLQRGGAETQYF. The V gene is TRBV7-7, the J gene TRBJ2-5, with 10 bases that match TRBD2. Trimming removed 2 bases from V and 4 bases from J; junction bases left unmatched: 4. In germline, CDR1 is SSHAT, CDR2 FNYEAQ (reference sequence). This CDR3 spans 15 amino acids.